Here is one T cell receptor beta chain with its context. The antigen remains unidentified. The sample originates from a study of blood T cells in healthy people across ages. Study at large: Capture by template switching was about one barcoded beta molecule per two T cells. Study observations and caveats: Observed TCR beta diversity per million T cells went down as age went up. This fall followed a roughly linear course with age.

There are 13 residues in the CDR3. V was shortened by 4 bases and J by 3 bases, with 11 bases between the two germline ends. In germline, CDR1 is SGHKS, CDR2 YYEKEE (reference sequence). With a J-beta primer mix and a sample-barcoded 5' primer, a second PCR ran roughly 7 to 11 cycles. TCRdb analysed the 5' RACE reads with MiXCR anew, one entry per CDR3 protein. The repertoire has roughly 1.5 million distinct CDR3 sequences, 35% to 45% of them found once; the top ten carry approximately 4.1%. Sequencing input: blood. This TCR was sampled from a woman aged 18-30 years in good health. The chain couples TRBV5-5 to TRBJ2-7; D is perhaps TRBD1 (6 bases). The CDR3 loop reads CASSVLGGYEQYF. In DNA, the CDR3 is TGTGCCAGCAGCGTTTTAGGGGGCTACGAGCAGTACTTC.